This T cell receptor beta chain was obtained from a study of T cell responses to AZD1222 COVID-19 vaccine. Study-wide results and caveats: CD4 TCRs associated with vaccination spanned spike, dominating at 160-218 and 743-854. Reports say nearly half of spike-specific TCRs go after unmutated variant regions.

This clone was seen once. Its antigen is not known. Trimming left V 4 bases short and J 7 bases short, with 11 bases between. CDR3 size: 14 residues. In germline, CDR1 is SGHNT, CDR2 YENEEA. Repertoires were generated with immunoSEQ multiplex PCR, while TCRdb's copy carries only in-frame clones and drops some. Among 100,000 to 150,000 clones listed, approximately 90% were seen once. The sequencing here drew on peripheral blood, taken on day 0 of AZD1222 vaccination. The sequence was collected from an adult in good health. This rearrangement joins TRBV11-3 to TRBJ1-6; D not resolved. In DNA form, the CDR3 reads TGTGCCAGCAGCTCCGGATGGAAGAATTCACCCCTCCACTTT. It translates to CASSSGWKNSPLHF.